The next 3 T cell receptor beta chains were all read from a single sample in a study of beta chain features in type 1 diabetes. Overall study results and limits: TCRB CDR3s from Type 1 diabetes patients were moderately but significantly shorter in all four CD4+ subsets.

Expressed TCRB transcripts were sequenced because the isolated RNA had all been reverse transcribed beforehand. Generated by immunoSEQ multiplex PCR, the TCRdb table keeps only in-frame clones and is missing some. The sample contains 500,000 to 650,000 clones, 9.5% to 15% of which appear only once. These receptors have no known antigen. The sample taken for sequencing was naive CD4+ T cells from blood. Every receptor here comes from a man aged 25-40 years with type 1 diabetes.

This clone was observed a handful of times. V is TRBV5-1 and J is TRBJ2-1; D possibly matches TRBD1 or TRBD2 (5 bases each). V was clipped by 1 base and J by 8 bases, with 16 bases between them. This CDR3 has 15 residues. The germline gives CDR1 SGHRS, CDR2 YFSETQ. The CDR3 loop is CASSLNDGADHEQFF. In DNA, the CDR3 is TGCGCCAGCAGCTTGAATGACGGGGCGGACCATGAGCAGTTCTTC.

The V call is TRBV9, the J call TRBJ1-1; unclear D gene. This CDR3 is 13 amino acids long. The V gene's germline CDR1 is SGDLS and CDR2 YYNGEE. The V gene lost 0 bases and the J gene lost 8 bases, with 11 bases spanning the gap. CDR3 in DNA: TGTGCCAGCAGCGTAGAAGGGCCTTCCGAAGCTTTCTTT. Protein: CASSVEGPSEAFF.

This clone was picked up a small number of times. The V and J genes are TRBV2 and TRBJ2-1; 8 bases agree with TRBD1. Germline CDR1 reads SNHLY; CDR2 reads FYNNEI. The CDR3 runs 13 residues. J was trimmed by 9 bases and V by 8 bases; bases with no gene match: 9. The CDR3 DNA reads as TGTGCCAGCTGCGAGACAGGGGTCGGTGAGCAGTTCTTC. Its protein product is CASCETGVGEQFF.